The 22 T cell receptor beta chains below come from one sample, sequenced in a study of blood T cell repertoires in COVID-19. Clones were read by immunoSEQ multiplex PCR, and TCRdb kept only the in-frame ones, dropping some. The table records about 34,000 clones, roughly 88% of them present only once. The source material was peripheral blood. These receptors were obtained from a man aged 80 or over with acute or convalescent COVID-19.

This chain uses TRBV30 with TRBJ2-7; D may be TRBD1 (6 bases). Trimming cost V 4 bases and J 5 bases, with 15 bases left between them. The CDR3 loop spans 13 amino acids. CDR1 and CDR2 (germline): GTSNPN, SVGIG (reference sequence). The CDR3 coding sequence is TGTGCCTGGAAACCGACAGGTAGCAACGAGCAGTACTTC. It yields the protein CAWKPTGSNEQYF.

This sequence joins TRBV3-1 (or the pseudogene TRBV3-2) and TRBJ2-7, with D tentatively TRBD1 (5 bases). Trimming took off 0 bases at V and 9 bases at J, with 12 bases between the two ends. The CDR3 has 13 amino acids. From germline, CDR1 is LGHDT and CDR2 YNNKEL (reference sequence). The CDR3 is CASSQDRQGRQYF. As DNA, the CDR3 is TGTGCCAGCAGCCAAGATAGGCAGGGAAGGCAGTACTTC.

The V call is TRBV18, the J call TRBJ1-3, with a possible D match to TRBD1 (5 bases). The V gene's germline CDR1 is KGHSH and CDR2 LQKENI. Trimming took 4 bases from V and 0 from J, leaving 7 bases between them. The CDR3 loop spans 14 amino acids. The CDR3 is CASSRTSSGNTIYF. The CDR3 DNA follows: TGTGCCAGCTCACGGACAAGCTCTGGAAACACCATATATTTT.

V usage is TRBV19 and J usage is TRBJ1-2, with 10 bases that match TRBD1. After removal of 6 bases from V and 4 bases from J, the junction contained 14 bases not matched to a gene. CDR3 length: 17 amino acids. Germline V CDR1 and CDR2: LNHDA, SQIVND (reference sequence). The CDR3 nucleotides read TGTGCCAGTAGCCCTTCCGGGACAGGGGCTGTCGGCTATGGCTACACCTTC. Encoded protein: CASSPSGTGAVGYGYTF.

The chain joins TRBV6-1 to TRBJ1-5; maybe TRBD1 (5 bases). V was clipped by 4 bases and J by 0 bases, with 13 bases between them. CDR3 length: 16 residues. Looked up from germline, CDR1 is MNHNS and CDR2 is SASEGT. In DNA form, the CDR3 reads TGTGCCAGCAGTGCTCTCGACAGTTATAGCAATCAGCCCCAGCATTTT. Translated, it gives CASSALDSYSNQPQHF.

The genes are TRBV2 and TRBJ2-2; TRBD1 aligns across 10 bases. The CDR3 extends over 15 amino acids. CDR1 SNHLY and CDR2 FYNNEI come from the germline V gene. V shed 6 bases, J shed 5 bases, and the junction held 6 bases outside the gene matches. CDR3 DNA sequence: TGTGCCAGCAGGACAGACAGGGGGCAGACCGGGGAGCTGTTTTTT. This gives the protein CASRTDRGQTGELFF.

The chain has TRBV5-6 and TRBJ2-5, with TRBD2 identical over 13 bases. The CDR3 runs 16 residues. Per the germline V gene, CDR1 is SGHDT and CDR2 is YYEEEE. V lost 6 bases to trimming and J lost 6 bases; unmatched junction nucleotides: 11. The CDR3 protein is CASNLLAGGPEKTQYF. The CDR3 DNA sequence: TGTGCCAGCAACCTACTAGCGGGGGGGCCGGAGAAGACCCAGTACTTC.

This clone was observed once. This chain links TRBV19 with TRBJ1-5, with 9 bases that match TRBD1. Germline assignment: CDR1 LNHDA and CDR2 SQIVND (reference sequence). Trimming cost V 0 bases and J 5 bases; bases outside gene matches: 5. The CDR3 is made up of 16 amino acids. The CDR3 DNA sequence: TGTGCCAGTAGTATAGAGACAGGGGGAAGCTATCAGCCCCAGCATTTT. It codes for CASSIETGGSYQPQHF.

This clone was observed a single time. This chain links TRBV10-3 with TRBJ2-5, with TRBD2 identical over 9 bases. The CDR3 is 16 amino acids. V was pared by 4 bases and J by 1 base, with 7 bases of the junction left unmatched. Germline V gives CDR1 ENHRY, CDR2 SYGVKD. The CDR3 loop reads CAISGGRAGGQETQYF. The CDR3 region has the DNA TGTGCCATCAGTGGCGGGCGAGCGGGGGGCCAAGAGACCCAGTACTTC.

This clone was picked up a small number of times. CDR3 amino acids: CASSLVVRPSGANVLTF. CDR3 bases: TGTGCCAGCAGCTTAGTAGTCAGGCCCTCTGGGGCCAACGTCCTGACTTTC. V usage is TRBV7-2 and J usage is TRBJ2-6; D ambiguous. Trimming took off 1 base at V and 0 bases at J, with 10 bases between the two ends. The germline V gene has CDR1 SGHTA and CDR2 FQGNSA. The CDR3 runs 17 residues.

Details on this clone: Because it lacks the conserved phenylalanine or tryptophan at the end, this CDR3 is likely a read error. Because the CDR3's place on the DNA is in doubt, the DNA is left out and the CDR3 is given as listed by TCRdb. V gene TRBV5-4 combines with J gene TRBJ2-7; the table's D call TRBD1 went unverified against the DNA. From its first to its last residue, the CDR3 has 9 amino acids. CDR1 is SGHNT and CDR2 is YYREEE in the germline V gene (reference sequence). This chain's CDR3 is CASSTDTSA.

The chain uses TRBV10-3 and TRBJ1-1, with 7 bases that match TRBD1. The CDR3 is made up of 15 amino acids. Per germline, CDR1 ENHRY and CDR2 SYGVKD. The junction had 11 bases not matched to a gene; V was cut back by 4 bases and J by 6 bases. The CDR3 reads CAISARGTAGAEAFF. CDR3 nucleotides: TGTGCCATCAGTGCTCGAGGGACAGCCGGCGCTGAAGCTTTCTTT.

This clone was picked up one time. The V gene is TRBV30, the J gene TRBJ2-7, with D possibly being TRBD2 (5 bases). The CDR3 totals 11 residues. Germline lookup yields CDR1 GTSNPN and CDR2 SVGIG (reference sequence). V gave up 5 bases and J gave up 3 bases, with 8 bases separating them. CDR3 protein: CAWDRGYEQYF. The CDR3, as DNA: TGTGCCTGGGACCGGGGCTACGAGCAGTACTTC.

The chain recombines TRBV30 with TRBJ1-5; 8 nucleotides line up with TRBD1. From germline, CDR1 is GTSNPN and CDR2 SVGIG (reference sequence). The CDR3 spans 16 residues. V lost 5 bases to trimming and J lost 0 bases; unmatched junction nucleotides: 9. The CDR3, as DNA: TGTGCCTGGGATCAGGGGGCGAGGAGTAGCAATCAGCCCCAGCATTTT. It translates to CAWDQGARSSNQPQHF.

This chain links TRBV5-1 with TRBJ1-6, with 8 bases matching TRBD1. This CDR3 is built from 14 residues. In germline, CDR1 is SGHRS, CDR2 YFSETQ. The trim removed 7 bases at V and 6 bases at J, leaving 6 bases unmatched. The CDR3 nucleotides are TGCGCCAGCCACCGACAGGGGCCTAATTCACCCCTCCACTTT. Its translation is CASHRQGPNSPLHF.

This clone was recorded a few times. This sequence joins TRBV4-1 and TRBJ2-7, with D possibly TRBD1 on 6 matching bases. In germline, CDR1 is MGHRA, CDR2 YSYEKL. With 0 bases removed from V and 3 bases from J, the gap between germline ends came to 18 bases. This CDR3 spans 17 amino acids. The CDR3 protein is CASSQDGLGTPNYEQYF. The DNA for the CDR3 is TGCGCCAGCAGCCAAGATGGACTCGGGACACCCAACTACGAGCAGTACTTC.

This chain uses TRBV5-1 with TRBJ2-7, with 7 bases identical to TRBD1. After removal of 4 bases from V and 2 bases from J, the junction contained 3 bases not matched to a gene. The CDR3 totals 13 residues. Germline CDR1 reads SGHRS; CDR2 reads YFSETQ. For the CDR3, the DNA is TGCGCCAGCAGCCCAGGGACAGCCTACGAGCAGTACTTC. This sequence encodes CASSPGTAYEQYF. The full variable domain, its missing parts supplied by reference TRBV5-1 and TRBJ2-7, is KAGVTQTPRYLIKTRGQQVTLSCSPISGHRSVSWYQQTPGQGLQFLFEYFSETQRNKGNFPGRFSGRQFSNSRSEMNVSTLELGDSALYLCASSPGTAYEQYFGPGTRLTVT.

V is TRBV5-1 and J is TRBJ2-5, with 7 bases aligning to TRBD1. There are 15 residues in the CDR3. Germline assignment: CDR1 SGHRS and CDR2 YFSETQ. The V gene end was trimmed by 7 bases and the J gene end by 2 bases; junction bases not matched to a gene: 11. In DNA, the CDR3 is TGCGCCAGCGGGCCGGGACAGACGTATCAAGAGACCCAGTACTTC. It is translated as CASGPGQTYQETQYF.

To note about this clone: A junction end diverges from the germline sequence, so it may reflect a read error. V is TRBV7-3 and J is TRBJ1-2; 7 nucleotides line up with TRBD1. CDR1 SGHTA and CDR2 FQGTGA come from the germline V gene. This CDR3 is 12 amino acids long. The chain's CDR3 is CASSTSDRSLFF. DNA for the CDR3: TGTGCCAGCAGCACCTCGGACAGGTCCCTTTTCTTC.

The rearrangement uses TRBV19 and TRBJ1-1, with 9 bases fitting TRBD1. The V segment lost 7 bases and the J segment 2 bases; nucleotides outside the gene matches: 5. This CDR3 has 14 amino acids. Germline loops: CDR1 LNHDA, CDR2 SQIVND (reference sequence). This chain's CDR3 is CASTEQGANTEAFF. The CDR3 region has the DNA TGTGCCAGTACTGAACAGGGGGCCAACACTGAAGCTTTCTTT.

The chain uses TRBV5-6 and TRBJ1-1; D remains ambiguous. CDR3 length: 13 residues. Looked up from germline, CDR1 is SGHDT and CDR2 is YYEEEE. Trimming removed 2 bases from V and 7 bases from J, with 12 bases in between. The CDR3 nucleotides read TGTGCCAGCAGCTTCGATCGGGAAGGTGAAGCTTTCTTT. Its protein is CASSFDREGEAFF.

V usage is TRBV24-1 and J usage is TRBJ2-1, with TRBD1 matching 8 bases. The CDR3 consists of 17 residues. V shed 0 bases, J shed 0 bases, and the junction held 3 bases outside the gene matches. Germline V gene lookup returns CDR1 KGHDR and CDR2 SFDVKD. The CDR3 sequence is CATSDLPGGGSYNEQFF. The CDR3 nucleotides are TGTGCCACCAGTGATTTGCCAGGGGGCGGCTCCTACAATGAGCAGTTCTTC.